The clone carrying this T cell receptor (beta chain) has just one count. Additional DNA sequences in this sample encode the identical CDR3. The source of the sample is a study of blood T cell repertoires in COVID-19. At the level of the study: Collection of acute and convalescent COVID-19 samples took place in the United States, Italy and Spain. In each case, the material was cDNA or gDNA derived from T cells, B-cell-depleted T cells, or PBMCs.

The CDR3 covers 18 residues. CDR1 and CDR2 (germline): MNHEY, SVGEGT. V was clipped by 2 bases and J by 2 bases, with 22 bases between them. As handled by the study authors: Estimation of nucleated cell counts was performed using reference gene primer amplification. Libraries were prepared by immunoSEQ multiplex PCR; TCRdb keeps only in-frame clonotypes and omits some of them. That table supplies the V and J calls and clone size; D and trimming were determined from the DNA. The sample lists around 70,000 clones; 90% were seen once. The TCR comes from a middle-aged man with acute or convalescent COVID-19. Sequencing input: peripheral blood. The J gene is TRBJ2-7, the V gene TRBV6-2 or TRBV6-3; TRBD2 is a possible D gene (5 bases). CDR3 DNA: TGTGCCAGCAGTTACAACCCCAACGCTAGAGGGTTCGCCTACGAGCAGTACGTC. Translated, it gives CASSYNPNARGFAYEQYV.